A single T cell receptor beta chain is shown here with its context. What it binds is unknown. Once extracted for a subset, genomic DNA was divided evenly among several immunoSEQ plates. Data came from immunoSEQ multiplex PCR; TCRdb stores just in-frame clones and leaves some out. The sample has about 2.4 million clones, 93% seen once; the top ten hold about 0.34%. The data were taken from a study of shared clonotypes between healthy human individuals. In the CD4+ fraction, cells were divided into CD45RA+ naive and CD45RA-negative memory subsets. Broader study findings: Some naive CD4 clonotypes, 4.5% to 5.5%, turned up in common across four donors. Against clonotypes common to all four donors, non-shared ones had lower generation probabilities.

The CDR3 covers 11 residues. V was clipped by 5 bases and J by 3 bases, with 3 bases between them. Germline-derived CDR1 and CDR2 are SGHDT and YYEEEE. Sequences were obtained from naive CD4+ T cells from PBMCs. Sample subset: CD45RA+ positively selected. The chain combines TRBV5-6 with TRBJ2-1; no firm D call. The receptor was isolated from a man aged 18 to 35 in good health. Some clones in this sample may be carry-over from other donors' samples. The CDR3 coding sequence is TGTGCCAGCAGTTACTACAATGAGCAGTTCTTC. Encoded protein: CASSYYNEQFF.